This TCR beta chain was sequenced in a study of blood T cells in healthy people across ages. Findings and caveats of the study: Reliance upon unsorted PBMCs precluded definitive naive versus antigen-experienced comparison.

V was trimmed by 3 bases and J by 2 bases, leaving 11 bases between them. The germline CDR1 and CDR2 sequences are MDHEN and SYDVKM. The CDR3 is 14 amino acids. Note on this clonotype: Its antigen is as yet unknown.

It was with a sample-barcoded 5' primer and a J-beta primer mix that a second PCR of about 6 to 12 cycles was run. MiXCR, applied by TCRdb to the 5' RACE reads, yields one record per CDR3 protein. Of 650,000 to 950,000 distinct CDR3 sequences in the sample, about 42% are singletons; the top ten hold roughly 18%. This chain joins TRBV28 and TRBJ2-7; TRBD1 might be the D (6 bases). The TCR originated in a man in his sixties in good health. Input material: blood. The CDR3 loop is CASSFAAGAYEQYF. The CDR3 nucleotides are TGTGCCAGCAGTTTCGCCGCAGGGGCCTACGAGCAGTACTTC.